This entry lists 3 T cell receptor beta chains sequenced from one sample in a study of blood T cell repertoires in COVID-19. Some clones are missing from TCRdb's copy, which holds only in-frame ones; the method was immunoSEQ multiplex PCR. The table includes 200,000 or so clones, more than 70% detected once. The specimen sequenced was peripheral blood. Receptor source: a person aged 65-85 years with COVID-19, enrolled during active disease.

In DNA form, the CDR3 reads TGTGCCAGCAGCCTGGCAGGGCCAGATGCAACTAATGAAAAACTGTTTTTT. The encoded protein is CASSLAGPDATNEKLFF. V is TRBV7-8 and J is TRBJ1-4; D is possibly TRBD1 (5 bases). The CDR3 sequence is 17 residues long. Trimming left V 5 bases short and J 0 bases short, with 16 bases between. Per germline, CDR1 SGHVS and CDR2 FQNEAQ.

This clone was seen a handful of times. The V call is TRBV28, the J call TRBJ1-3; tentatively, D is TRBD1 (5 bases). CDR1 is MDHEN, CDR2 SYDVKM, per germline. The CDR3 length is 14 residues. V was trimmed by 5 bases and J by 2 bases, leaving 10 bases between them. The CDR3 region is CASSRQPTGNTIYF. CDR3 bases: TGTGCCAGCAGTCGACAGCCGACTGGAAACACCATATATTTT.

This chain connects TRBV20-1 to TRBJ1-2; D unresolved. With 5 bases removed from V and 14 bases from J, the gap between germline ends came to 18 bases. The germline V gene has CDR1 DFQATT and CDR2 SNEGSKA (reference sequence). The CDR3 length is 11 residues. As DNA, the CDR3 is TGCAGTGCTCGCACAACGGGAGGGTATACCTTC. This translates into CSARTTGGYTF.